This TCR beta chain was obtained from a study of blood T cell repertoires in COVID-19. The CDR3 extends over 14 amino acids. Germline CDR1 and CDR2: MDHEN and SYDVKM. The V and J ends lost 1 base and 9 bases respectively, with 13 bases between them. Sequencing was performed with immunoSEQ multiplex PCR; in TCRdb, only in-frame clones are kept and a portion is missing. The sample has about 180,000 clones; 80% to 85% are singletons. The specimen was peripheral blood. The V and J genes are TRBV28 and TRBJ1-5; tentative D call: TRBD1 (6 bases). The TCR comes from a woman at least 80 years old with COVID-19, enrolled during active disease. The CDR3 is CASSLLGGAGPQHF. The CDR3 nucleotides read TGTGCCAGCAGTTTATTGGGGGGGGCTGGGCCCCAGCATTTT.